The T cell receptor beta chain described here comes from a study of blood T cells in healthy people across ages. Study observations and caveats: With donor CMV status unknown, expanded clonotype changes were possibly confounded.

About this clonotype itself: Its specificity is unknown. The junction differs from germline at one of its ends, possibly a read error.

A J-beta primer mix and a sample-barcoded 5' primer were used in a second PCR of about 7 to 12 cycles. Each TCR beta cDNA got a 12-nucleotide random molecular identifier. TCRdb analysed the 5' RACE reads with MiXCR anew, one entry per CDR3 protein. Of some 370,000 distinct CDR3 sequences in the sample, about 52% were seen once. The CDR3 contains 14 residues. The gene calls are TRBV12-3 or TRBV12-4 and TRBJ2-3; TRBD2 matches 7 bases. The TCR comes from a man in his sixties in good health. The sample taken for sequencing was blood. CDR3 protein: CACSPGGPTDTQYF. Here the CDR3 DNA reads TGTGCCTGCAGTCCGGGGGGACCCACAGATACGCAGTATTTT.